This T cell receptor (beta chain) appears in the sequencing data of a study of blood T cell repertoires in COVID-19 (dated by TCRdb to the early 2020s). Study-level background: Samples from collaborators originated in the United States, Italy and Spain and spanned both the acute and convalescent phases of COVID-19. Where available, HLA class I and class II types were obtained from metadata supplied by the sample provider rather than from assay-based typing. The repertoires were released in a freely available public database meant as a resource for research on the immune response to SARS-CoV-2. Samples came from the ongoing ImmuneRACE study (first 160 participants) plus 1,254 subjects from 6 global collaborators. Sample metadata almost always included a de-identified subject ID, COVID-19 status, age in years and sex. The prospective study material was composed of cDNA or gDNA derived from T cells, B-cell-depleted T cells, or PBMCs. Deeply sampled blood TCRbeta repertoires from subjects exposed to, actively infected with, or recovered from COVID-19 were included in the dataset.

With regard to this clone: It has no known antigen specificity. Base qualities were left out, and no much larger clone turns up one base away.

Each collaborating institution followed its own protocols to collect whole blood in K2EDTA tubes. Collaborator samples were shipped for TCRbeta analysis as frozen whole blood, isolated PBMCs, or DNA extracted from either sample type. TCRbeta CDR3 regions were amplified from genomic DNA using the immunoSEQ Assay, a bias-controlled multiplex PCR. The authors processed their data as follows. Nucleated cell counts per sample were estimated from amplification of reference gene primers within the assay. Sequence reads were collapsed and filtered to measure the absolute abundance of every unique TCRbeta CDR3 rearrangement. Productive Simpson clonality was computed per sample as the square root of Simpson's diversity index over productive rearrangements. The immuneACCESS repertoire file appears here via TCRdb, limited to in-frame rearrangements. These files lack a portion of the clones; in checked studies, under half of the deficit traces to unresolved V genes, and the cause of the others is not known. D and trimming come from the DNA, and the V and J calls and clone size come from that table. The sample yields about 83,000 clones; around 87% were counted once. About 3% of the sample is in the top ten clones.

Points the paper makes about the study in general: How much clinical and demographic metadata was included differed by source and by participant, and the metadata was provided uncurated.

The TCR was taken from a woman between 45 and 65 years old with active or convalescent COVID-19. Material: peripheral blood.

The encoded CDR3 is CASSIDSRVGNEQFF. The DNA sequence is given as TGTGCCAGTAGTATAGATTCCAGGGTTGGCAATGAGCAGTTCTTC. The chain was built from TRBV19 and TRBJ2-1; D gene: possibly TRBD1, on 5 matching bases. CDR1 and CDR2 (LNHDA, SQIVND) derive from the germline V gene (reference sequence). V and J are truncated by 0 bases and 6 bases respectively, leaving an intervening sequence of 12 bases. The CDR3 numbers 15 residues from cysteine through phenylalanine. CDR3 DNA only is kept here, 45 bases in frame from base 1. With all but the CDR3 taken from the reference TRBV19 and TRBJ2-1 genes, the full variable domain is: DGGITQSPKYLFRKEGQNVTLSCEQNLNHDAMYWYRQDPGQGLRLIYYSQIVNDFQKGDIAEGYSVSREKKESFPLTVTSAQKNPTAFYLCASSIDSRVGNEQFFGPGTRLTVL.